This TCR beta chain was sequenced during a study of regulatory T cells. On this clone: The target antigen is unknown.

The PCR used 52 TRBV and 13 TRBJ primers. TCRdb's table, derived via immunoSEQ multiplex PCR, lists solely in-frame clones and lacks some. There are tens of thousands of clones in the sample; approximately 90% occur only once, and roughly 1.6% lies in the top ten. Study-level results: Patient repertoires had restricted TRB V-J pairs and skewed V and J usage, most in Tregs. Hydrophobic residues at CDR3 positions 6 and 7 were enriched in conventional CD4+ T cells of CD3G-deficient patients.

Patients aged 2 to 39 years had fewer naive and more memory CD4+ and CD8+ T cells. Sorting split CD4+ cells into CD25-high CD127-low Tregs and CD25-low CD127-high conventional T cells. Sequences were obtained from conventional CD4+ T cells sorted from blood. The sequence came from a person aged 18 to 30 with CD3G deficiency.

The CDR3 coding sequence is TGTGCCAGCAGCCGCAGCGCTACCGCCACTCTCTACTCCTACGAGCAGTACTTC. Its protein is CASSRSATATLYSYEQYF. The rearrangement joins TRBV5-4 to TRBJ2-7; no reliable D call. With 4 bases removed from V and 0 bases from J, the gap between germline ends came to 23 bases. The germline gives CDR1 SGHNT, CDR2 YYREEE (reference sequence). There are 18 residues in the CDR3.